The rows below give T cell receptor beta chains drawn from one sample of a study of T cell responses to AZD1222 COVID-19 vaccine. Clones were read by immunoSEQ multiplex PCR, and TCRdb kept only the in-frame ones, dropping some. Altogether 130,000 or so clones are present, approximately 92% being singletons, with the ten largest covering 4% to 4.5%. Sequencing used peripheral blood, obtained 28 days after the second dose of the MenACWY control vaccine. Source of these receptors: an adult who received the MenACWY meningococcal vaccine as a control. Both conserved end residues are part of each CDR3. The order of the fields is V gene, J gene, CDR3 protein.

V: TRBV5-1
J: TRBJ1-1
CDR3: CASSLGGLRTEAFF

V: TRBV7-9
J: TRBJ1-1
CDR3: CASSWRQENTEAFF

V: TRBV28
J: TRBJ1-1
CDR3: CASSFSTGDTEAFF

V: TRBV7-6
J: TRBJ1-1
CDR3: CASSLSPTDHMNTEAFF

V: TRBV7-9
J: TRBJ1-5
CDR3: CASSDGQGANQPQHF

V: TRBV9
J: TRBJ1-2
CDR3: CASSAQGGIYGYTF

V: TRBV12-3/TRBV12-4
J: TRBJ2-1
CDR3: CASKGYNEQFF

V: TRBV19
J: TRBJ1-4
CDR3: CASRTGTKAEKLFF

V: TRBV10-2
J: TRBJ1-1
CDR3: CASRGQPDKNTEAFF

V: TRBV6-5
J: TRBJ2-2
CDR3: CASSYTPGLVSGELFF

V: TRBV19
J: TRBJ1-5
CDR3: CASSSRVSNQPQHF

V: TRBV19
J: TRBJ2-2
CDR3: CASRAEWDSRTGELFF

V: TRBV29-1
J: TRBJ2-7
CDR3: CSALAETYEQYF

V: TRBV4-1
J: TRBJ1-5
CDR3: CASSQGWGQPSQPQHF

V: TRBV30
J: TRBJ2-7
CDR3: CATSTKMGNEQYF

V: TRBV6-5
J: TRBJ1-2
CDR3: CASKDRGLYGYTF

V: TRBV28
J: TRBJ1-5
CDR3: CASKGGNQPQHF

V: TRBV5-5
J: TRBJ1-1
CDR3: CASTGPAGNLNTEAFF

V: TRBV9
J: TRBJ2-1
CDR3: CASSVESHPTYNEQFF

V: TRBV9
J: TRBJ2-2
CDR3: CASSRALGLAGDTGELFF

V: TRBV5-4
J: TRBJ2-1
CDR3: CASSFPLAAYNEQFF

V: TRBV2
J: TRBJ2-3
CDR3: CASSEGWQSTDTQYF

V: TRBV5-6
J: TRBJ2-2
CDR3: CASSSNQGFPGELFF

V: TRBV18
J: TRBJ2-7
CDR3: CASSPTGTWEQYF

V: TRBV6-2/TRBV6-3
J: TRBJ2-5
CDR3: CASSPQETQYF

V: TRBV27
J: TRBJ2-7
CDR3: CASSGGFSYEQYF

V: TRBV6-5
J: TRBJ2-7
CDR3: CASSYSTGGVTYEQYF

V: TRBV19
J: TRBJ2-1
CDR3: CASSRLAGGPYNEQFF

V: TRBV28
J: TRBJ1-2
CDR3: CASSLGQVIYGYTF

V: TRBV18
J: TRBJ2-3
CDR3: CASSQDRGQADTQYF

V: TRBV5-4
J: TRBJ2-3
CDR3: CASSPDRGYTDTQYF

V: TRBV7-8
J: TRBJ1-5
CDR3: CASSLLDTRLMPQHF

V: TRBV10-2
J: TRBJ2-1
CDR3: CASSESQSLAGGWNEQFF

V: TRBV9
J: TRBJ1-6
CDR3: CASSGTEYNSPLHF

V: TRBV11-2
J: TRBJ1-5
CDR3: CASSLGEGQPQHF

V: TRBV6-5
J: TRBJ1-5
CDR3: CASSNTAHSNQPQHF

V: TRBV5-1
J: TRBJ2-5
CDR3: CASSETQRQEETQYF

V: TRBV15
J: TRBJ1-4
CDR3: CASGGTDLATNEKLFF

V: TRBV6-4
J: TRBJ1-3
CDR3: CASSPSSGPGNTIYF